A single TCR beta chain is shown here with its context. These data originate in a study of Ad26.COV2.S vaccination and SARS-CoV-2 variants. The treatment was: 15 to 20 received Ad26.COV2.S at low or high dose, single or two shots; roughly five received placebo; per-sample allocation not given. Collection of samples fell on day 63 after the first vaccine or placebo injection. The germline CDR1 and CDR2 sequences are SQVTM and ANQGSEA. The trim removed 2 bases at V and 5 bases at J, leaving 8 bases unmatched. This CDR3 spans 15 amino acids. Sequenced by immunoSEQ multiplex PCR; TCRdb stores in-frame clones only, minus some. The data hold 400,000 to 450,000 clones, with approximately 90% observed a single time.

Sequenced material: peripheral blood, taken in a trial of Ad26.COV2.S vaccine versus placebo. The source of this sequence is a person between 18 and 65 years old who received the Ad26.COV2.S COVID-19 vaccine or a placebo. The chain carries TRBV29-1 and TRBJ2-1, with 8 bases identical to TRBD1. The CDR3 sequence is CSVESGTGINNEQFF. DNA for the CDR3: TGCAGCGTTGAATCCGGGACAGGCATAAACAATGAGCAGTTCTTC.